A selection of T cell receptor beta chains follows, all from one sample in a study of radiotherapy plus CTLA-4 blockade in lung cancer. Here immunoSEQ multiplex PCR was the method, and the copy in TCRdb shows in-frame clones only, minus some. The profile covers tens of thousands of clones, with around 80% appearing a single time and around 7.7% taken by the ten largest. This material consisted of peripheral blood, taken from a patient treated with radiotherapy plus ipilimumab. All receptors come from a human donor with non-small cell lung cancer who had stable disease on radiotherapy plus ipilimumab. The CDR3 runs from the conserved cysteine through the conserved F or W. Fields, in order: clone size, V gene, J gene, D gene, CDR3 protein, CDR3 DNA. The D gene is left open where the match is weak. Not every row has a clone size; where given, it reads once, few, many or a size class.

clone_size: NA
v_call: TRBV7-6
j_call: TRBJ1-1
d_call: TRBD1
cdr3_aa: CASSLLPGTGKNTEAFF
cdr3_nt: TGTGCCAGCAGCTTGTTACCCGGGACAGGGAAGAACACTGAAGCTTTCTTT

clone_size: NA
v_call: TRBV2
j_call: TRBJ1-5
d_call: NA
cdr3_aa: CASSEAPSTGPQHF
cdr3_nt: TGTGCCAGCAGTGAAGCGCCCTCTACAGGGCCCCAGCATTTT

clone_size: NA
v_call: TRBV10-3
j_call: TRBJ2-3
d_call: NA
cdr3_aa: CAISTLGTDTQYF
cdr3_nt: TGTGCCATCAGCACTCTAGGCACAGATACGCAGTATTTT

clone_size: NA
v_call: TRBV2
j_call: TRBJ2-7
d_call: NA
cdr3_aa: CASSEARQSSYEQYF
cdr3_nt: TGTGCCAGCAGTGAAGCCCGACAGAGCTCCTACGAGCAGTACTTC

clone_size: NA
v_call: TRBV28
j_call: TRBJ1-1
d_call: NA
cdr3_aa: CASSFWGDGLGTEAFF
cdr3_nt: TGTGCCAGCAGTTTCTGGGGGGATGGGTTAGGCACTGAAGCTTTCTTT

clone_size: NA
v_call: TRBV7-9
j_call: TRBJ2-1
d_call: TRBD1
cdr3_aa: CVSSWDRGNEQFF
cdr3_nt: TGTGTCAGCAGCTGGGACAGGGGGAATGAGCAGTTCTTC

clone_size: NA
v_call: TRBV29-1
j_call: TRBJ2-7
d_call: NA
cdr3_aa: CSVAIRSYEQYF
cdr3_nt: TGCAGCGTTGCCATACGGTCCTACGAGCAGTACTTC

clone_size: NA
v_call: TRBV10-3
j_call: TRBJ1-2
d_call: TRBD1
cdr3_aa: CAIEGDRGLGYTF
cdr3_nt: TGTGCCATCGAGGGAGACAGGGGACTTGGCTACACCTTC

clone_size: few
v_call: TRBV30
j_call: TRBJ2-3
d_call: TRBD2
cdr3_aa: CAWTEPGLATDTQYF
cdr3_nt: TGTGCCTGGACCGAACCCGGACTAGCAACAGATACGCAGTATTTT

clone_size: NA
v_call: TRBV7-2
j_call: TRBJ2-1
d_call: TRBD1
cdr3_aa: CASSERDRGDYNEQFF
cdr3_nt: TGTGCCAGCAGCGAACGTGACAGGGGGGATTACAATGAGCAGTTCTTC

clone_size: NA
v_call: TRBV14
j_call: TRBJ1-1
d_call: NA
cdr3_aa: CASSQGHLNTEAFF
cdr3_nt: TGTGCCAGCAGCCAAGGTCACCTGAACACTGAAGCTTTCTTT

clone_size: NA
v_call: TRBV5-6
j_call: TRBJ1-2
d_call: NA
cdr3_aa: CASSQGTQMTVGYTF
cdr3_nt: TGTGCCAGCAGCCAAGGGACACAGATGACTGTTGGCTACACCTTC

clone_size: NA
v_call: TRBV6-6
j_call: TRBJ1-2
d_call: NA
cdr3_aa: CASIKTGGSPYGYTF
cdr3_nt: TGTGCCAGCATTAAAACGGGGGGGTCACCTTATGGCTACACCTTC

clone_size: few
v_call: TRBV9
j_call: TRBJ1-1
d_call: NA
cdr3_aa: CASSPQSRGTMNTEAFF
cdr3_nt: TGTGCCAGCAGCCCACAGTCGCGGGGTACCATGAACACTGAAGCTTTCTTT

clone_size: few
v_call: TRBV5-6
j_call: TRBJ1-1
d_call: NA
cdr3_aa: CASSLAGRPNTEAFF
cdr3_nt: TGTGCCAGCAGCTTGGCCGGGAGGCCTAACACTGAAGCTTTCTTT

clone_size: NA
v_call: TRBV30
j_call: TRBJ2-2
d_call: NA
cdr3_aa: CAWSSPALTGELFF
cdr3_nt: TGTGCCTGGAGTTCACCGGCCCTGACCGGGGAGCTGTTTTTT

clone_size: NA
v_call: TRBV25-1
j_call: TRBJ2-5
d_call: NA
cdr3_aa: CASSRSRGNQETQYF
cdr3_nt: TGTGCCAGCAGTCGAAGCAGGGGAAACCAAGAGACCCAGTACTTC

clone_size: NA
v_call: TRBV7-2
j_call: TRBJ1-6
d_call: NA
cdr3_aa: CASSLANSPLHF
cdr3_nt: TGTGCCAGCAGCTTAGCCAATTCACCCCTCCACTTT

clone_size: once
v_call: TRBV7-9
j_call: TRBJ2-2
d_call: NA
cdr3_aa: CASSLVRTVRTGELFF
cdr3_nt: TGTGCCAGCAGCTTAGTCAGGACAGTTCGCACCGGGGAGCTGTTTTTT

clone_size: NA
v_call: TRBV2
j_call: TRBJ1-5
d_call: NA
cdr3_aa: CASSEQTTNQPQHF
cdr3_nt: TGTGCCAGCAGTGAACAGACTACTAATCAGCCCCAGCATTTT

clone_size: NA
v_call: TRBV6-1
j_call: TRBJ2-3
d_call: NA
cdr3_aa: CASRDLAISDTQYF
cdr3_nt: TGTGCCAGCAGGGATCTAGCAATTTCAGATACGCAGTATTTT

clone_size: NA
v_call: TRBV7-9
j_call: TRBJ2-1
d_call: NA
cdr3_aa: CASSNSGTRWNEQFF
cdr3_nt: TGTGCCAGCAGCAATTCCGGGACGCGTTGGAATGAGCAGTTCTTC

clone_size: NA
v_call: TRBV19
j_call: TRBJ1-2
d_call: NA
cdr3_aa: CASSGVQSFYGYTF
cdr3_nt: TGTGCCAGTAGTGGAGTCCAGTCTTTCTATGGCTACACCTTC

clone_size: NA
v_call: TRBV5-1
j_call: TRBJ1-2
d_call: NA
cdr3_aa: CASGQSEYGYTF
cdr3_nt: TGCGCCAGCGGCCAATCCGAATATGGCTACACCTTC

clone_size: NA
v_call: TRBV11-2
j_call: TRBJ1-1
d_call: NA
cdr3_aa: CASSLWGTNTEAFF
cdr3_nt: TGTGCCAGCAGCTTATGGGGGACGAACACTGAAGCTTTCTTT

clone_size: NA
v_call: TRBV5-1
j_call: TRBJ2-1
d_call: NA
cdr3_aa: CASSLDAGAHNEQFF
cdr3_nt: TGCGCCAGCAGCTTGGATGCGGGGGCCCACAATGAGCAGTTCTTC

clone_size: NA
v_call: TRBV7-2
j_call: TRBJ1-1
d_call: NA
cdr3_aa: CASSLTRNTEAFF
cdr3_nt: TGTGCCAGCAGCTTAACAAGAAACACTGAAGCTTTCTTT

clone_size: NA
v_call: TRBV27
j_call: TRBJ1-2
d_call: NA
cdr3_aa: CASSQTGTLYGYTF
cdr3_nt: TGTGCCAGCAGCCAAACCGGGACGTTATATGGCTACACCTTC

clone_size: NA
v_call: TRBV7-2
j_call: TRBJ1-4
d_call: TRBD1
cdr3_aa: CASSIDRGGEKLFF
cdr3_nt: TGTGCCAGCAGCATAGACAGGGGAGGGGAAAAACTGTTTTTT

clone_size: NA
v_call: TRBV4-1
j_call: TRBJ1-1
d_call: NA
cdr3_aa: CASSQGGGNTEAFF
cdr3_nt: TGCGCCAGCAGCCAAGGGGGGGGGAACACTGAAGCTTTCTTT

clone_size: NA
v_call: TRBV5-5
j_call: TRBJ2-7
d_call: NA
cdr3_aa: CASSLASWGEQYF
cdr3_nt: TGTGCCAGCAGCTTGGCGTCTTGGGGCGAGCAGTACTTC

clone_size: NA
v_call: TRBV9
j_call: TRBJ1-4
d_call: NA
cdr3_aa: CASSVGGHATNEKLFF
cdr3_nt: TGTGCCAGCAGCGTAGGGGGACATGCAACTAATGAAAAACTGTTTTTT

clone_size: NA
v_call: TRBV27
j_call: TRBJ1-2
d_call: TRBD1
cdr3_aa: CASTTDRGGGYTF
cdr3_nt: TGTGCCAGCACTACGGACAGGGGGGGCGGCTACACCTTC

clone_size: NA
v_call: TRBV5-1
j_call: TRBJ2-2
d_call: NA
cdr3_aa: CASSLTRTGELFF
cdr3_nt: TGCGCCAGCAGCTTGACCCGGACCGGGGAGCTGTTTTTT

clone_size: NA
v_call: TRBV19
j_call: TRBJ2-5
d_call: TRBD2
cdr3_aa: CASSMTSGGTQETQYF
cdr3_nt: TGTGCCAGTAGTATGACTAGCGGGGGGACGCAAGAGACCCAGTACTTC

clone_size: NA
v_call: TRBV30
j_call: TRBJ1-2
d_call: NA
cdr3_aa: CAWSLLAGYTF
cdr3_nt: TGTGCCTGGAGTCTGTTGGCTGGCTACACCTTC

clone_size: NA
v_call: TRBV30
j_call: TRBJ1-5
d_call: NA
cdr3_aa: CASDPGVGNQPQHF
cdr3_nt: TGTGCTTCTGACCCGGGGGTTGGCAATCAGCCCCAGCATTTT

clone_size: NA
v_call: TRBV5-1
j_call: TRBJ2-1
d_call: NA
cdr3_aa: CASSPAGTNYNEQFF
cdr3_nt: TGCGCCAGCAGCCCTGCGGGGACAAACTACAATGAGCAGTTCTTC

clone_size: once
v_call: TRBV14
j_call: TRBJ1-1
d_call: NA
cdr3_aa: CASSQDFGQSMNTEAFF
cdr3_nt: TGTGCCAGCAGCCAAGATTTTGGGCAGTCCATGAACACTGAAGCTTTCTTT

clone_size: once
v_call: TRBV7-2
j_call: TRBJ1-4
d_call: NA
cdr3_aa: CASSRSVGGNEKLFF
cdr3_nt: TGTGCCAGCAGCCGTTCAGTCGGGGGTAATGAAAAACTGTTTTTT

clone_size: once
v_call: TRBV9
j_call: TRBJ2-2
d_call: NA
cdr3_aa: CASSVYTGELFF
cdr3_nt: TGTGCCAGCAGCGTCTACACCGGGGAGCTGTTTTTT

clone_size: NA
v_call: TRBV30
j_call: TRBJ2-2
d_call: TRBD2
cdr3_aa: CAWRSGGGYYVGELFF
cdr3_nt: TGTGCCTGGCGGAGCGGGGGGGGATATTACGTTGGGGAGCTGTTTTTT

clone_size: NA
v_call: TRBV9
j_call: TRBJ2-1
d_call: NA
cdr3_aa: CASSVTGRNEQFF
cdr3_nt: TGTGCCAGCAGCGTAACAGGGAGGAATGAGCAGTTCTTC